Reported below is one T cell receptor (beta chain). In TCRdb, the RT-PCR reads were re-called with MiXCR into one record per CDR3 protein. The sample carries about 700,000 distinct CDR3 sequences, 13% to 15% recorded once. CDR3 length: 16 residues. Germline V lookup: CDR1 SGHRS, CDR2 YFSETQ. With 4 bases clipped from V and 3 bases from J, the junction kept 12 bases outside the gene matches. The specimen sequenced was memory CD4+ T cells from blood. The J gene is TRBJ2-7, the V gene TRBV5-1, with TRBD1 matching 8 bases. This TCR came from a female donor in good health, serving as a healthy control. CDR3 nucleotide sequence: TGCGCCAGCAGCATTGGCCCGGGACAGGAAATCTACGAGCAGTACTTC. Protein product: CASSIGPGQEIYEQYF.